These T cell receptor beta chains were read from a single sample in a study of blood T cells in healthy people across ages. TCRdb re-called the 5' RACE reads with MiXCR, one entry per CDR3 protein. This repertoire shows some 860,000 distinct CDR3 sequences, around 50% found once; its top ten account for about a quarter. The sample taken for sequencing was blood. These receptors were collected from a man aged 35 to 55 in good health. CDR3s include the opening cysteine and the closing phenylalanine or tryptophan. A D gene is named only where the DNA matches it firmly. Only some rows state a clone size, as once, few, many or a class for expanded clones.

CDR3 protein: CASSFYASGASYEQYF
CDR3 DNA: TGTGCCAGCAGTTTCTACGCTAGCGGGGCCTCCTACGAGCAGTACTTC
D gene: TRBD2
clone size: .
V gene: TRBV28
J gene: TRBJ2-7

CDR3 protein: CASSPSGQGRYEQYF
CDR3 DNA: TGTGCCAGCAGCCCGAGTGGACAAGGGCGATACGAGCAGTACTTC
D gene: .
clone size: .
V gene: TRBV7-9
J gene: TRBJ2-7

CDR3 protein: CASSSQGRGRPDTQYF
CDR3 DNA: TGCGCCAGCAGTTCTCAAGGCAGGGGGCGGCCAGATACGCAGTATTTT
D gene: TRBD1
clone size: .
V gene: TRBV28
J gene: TRBJ2-3

CDR3 protein: CASSYDFGRVRETQYF
CDR3 DNA: TGTGCCAGCAGTTACGACTTCGGCCGGGTCCGGGAGACCCAGTACTTC
D gene: .
clone size: few
V gene: TRBV6-5
J gene: TRBJ2-5

CDR3 protein: CASSEGTFTDTQYF
CDR3 DNA: TGTGCCAGCAGTGAAGGCACTTTCACAGATACGCAGTATTTT
D gene: .
clone size: .
V gene: TRBV2
J gene: TRBJ2-3

CDR3 protein: CASSHGGSYEQYF
CDR3 DNA: TGCGCCAGCAGCCACGGCGGATCCTACGAGCAGTACTTC
D gene: .
clone size: .
V gene: TRBV4-1
J gene: TRBJ2-7

CDR3 protein: CASSQVAGTHSGANVLTF
CDR3 DNA: TGTGCCAGCAGCCAAGTCGCCGGGACACACTCTGGGGCCAACGTCCTGACTTTC
D gene: .
clone size: few
V gene: TRBV3-1
J gene: TRBJ2-6

CDR3 protein: CATNRVANVLTF
CDR3 DNA: TGTGCCACGAACAGGGTAGCCAACGTCCTGACTTTC
D gene: .
clone size: .
V gene: TRBV11-2
J gene: TRBJ2-6

CDR3 protein: CASSYPGRGGYEQYF
CDR3 DNA: TGTGCCAGCAGTTACCCCGGCAGGGGAGGATACGAGCAGTACTTC
D gene: .
clone size: many
V gene: TRBV6-2/TRBV6-3
J gene: TRBJ2-7

CDR3 protein: CASSYTGANVLTF
CDR3 DNA: TGTGCCAGCAGTTACACTGGGGCCAACGTCCTGACTTTC
D gene: .
clone size: few
V gene: TRBV6-5
J gene: TRBJ2-6

CDR3 protein: CASSLERTDDTEAFF
CDR3 DNA: TGCGCCAGCAGCTTGGAACGGACCGACGACACTGAAGCTTTCTTT
D gene: .
clone size: .
V gene: TRBV5-1
J gene: TRBJ1-1

CDR3 protein: CSVDREEGYTF
CDR3 DNA: TGCAGCGTGGACAGGGAGGAAGGCTACACCTTC
D gene: TRBD1
clone size: few
V gene: TRBV29-1
J gene: TRBJ1-2

CDR3 protein: CASSLTALRVGYTF
CDR3 DNA: TGTGCCAGCAGCCTTACCGCCCTCCGGGTTGGCTACACCTTC
D gene: .
clone size: .
V gene: TRBV3-1
J gene: TRBJ1-2

CDR3 protein: CSVADRGAKNIQYF
CDR3 DNA: TGCAGCGTCGCAGATCGCGGAGCCAAAAACATTCAGTACTTC
D gene: .
clone size: few
V gene: TRBV29-1
J gene: TRBJ2-4

CDR3 protein: CASSRSTGTMEAFF
CDR3 DNA: TGTGCCAGCAGCCGTTCGACGGGGACAATGGAGGCTTTCTTT
D gene: .
clone size: once
V gene: TRBV7-6
J gene: TRBJ1-1

CDR3 protein: CASSHPRRPSTDTQYF
CDR3 DNA: TGTGCCAGCAGCCATCCACGTCGTCCCAGCACAGATACGCAGTATTTT
D gene: .
clone size: .
V gene: TRBV6-2/TRBV6-3
J gene: TRBJ2-3

CDR3 protein: CSADSPRLEQFF
CDR3 DNA: TGCAGCGCAGATTCGCCCCGTCTTGAGCAGTTCTTC
D gene: .
clone size: .
V gene: TRBV29-1
J gene: TRBJ2-1

CDR3 protein: CASTHRGPHQPQHF
CDR3 DNA: TGTGCCAGCACTCACAGGGGGCCCCATCAGCCCCAGCATTTT
D gene: TRBD1
clone size: .
V gene: TRBV6-2/TRBV6-3
J gene: TRBJ1-5

CDR3 protein: CSATIGAATNEKLFF
CDR3 DNA: TGCAGTGCTACTATAGGTGCGGCAACTAATGAAAAACTGTTTTTT
D gene: .
clone size: .
V gene: TRBV20-1
J gene: TRBJ1-4

CDR3 protein: CASSSKGGQETQYF
CDR3 DNA: TGTGCCAGCAGCTCTAAGGGGGGGCAGGAGACCCAGTACTTC
D gene: .
clone size: .
V gene: TRBV7-3
J gene: TRBJ2-5

CDR3 protein: CASSPSGPQYF
CDR3 DNA: TGTGCCAGCAGCCCTAGCGGGCCTCAGTACTTC
D gene: TRBD2
clone size: .
V gene: TRBV7-8
J gene: TRBJ2-5

CDR3 protein: CASSRGRSTDTQYF
CDR3 DNA: TGTGCCAGCAGCCGCGGACGGAGCACAGATACGCAGTATTTT
D gene: .
clone size: .
V gene: TRBV3-1
J gene: TRBJ2-3

CDR3 protein: CASSLSTQGGYTF
CDR3 DNA: TGTGCCAGCAGTTTATCGACCCAGGGGGGCTACACCTTC
D gene: .
clone size: .
V gene: TRBV27
J gene: TRBJ1-2

CDR3 protein: CASSLDIGFDEQYF
CDR3 DNA: TGTGCCAGCAGCTTAGACATAGGTTTCGATGAGCAGTACTTC
D gene: .
clone size: once
V gene: TRBV7-6
J gene: TRBJ2-5

CDR3 protein: CSANRVNQPQHF
CDR3 DNA: TGCAGTGCCAACAGAGTCAATCAGCCCCAGCATTTT
D gene: .
clone size: .
V gene: TRBV20-1
J gene: TRBJ1-5

CDR3 protein: CASSPPGSQETQYF
CDR3 DNA: TGTGCCAGCAGCCCTCCGGGATCTCAAGAGACCCAGTACTTC
D gene: .
clone size: few
V gene: TRBV7-2
J gene: TRBJ2-5

CDR3 protein: CAATGNPYTEAFF
CDR3 DNA: TGTGCTGCGACAGGGAACCCGTACACTGAAGCTTTCTTT
D gene: TRBD1
clone size: .
V gene: TRBV28
J gene: TRBJ1-1

CDR3 protein: CASSVFVTGEAFF
CDR3 DNA: TGTGCCAGCAGTGTTTTCGTGACCGGTGAAGCTTTCTTT
D gene: .
clone size: .
V gene: TRBV12-3/TRBV12-4
J gene: TRBJ1-1

CDR3 protein: CASSPFYRLTSTGRYF
CDR3 DNA: TGTGCCAGCAGCCCATTTTACCGACTTACGAGCACGGGTCGGTACTTC
D gene: .
clone size: .
V gene: TRBV9
J gene: TRBJ2-7

CDR3 protein: CSARMVSRTDTQYF
CDR3 DNA: TGCAGTGCTCGCATGGTCTCGCGGACAGATACGCAGTATTTT
D gene: .
clone size: few
V gene: TRBV20-1
J gene: TRBJ2-3

CDR3 protein: CASGGGGDSSGANVLTF
CDR3 DNA: TGTGCCAGTGGGGGTGGCGGGGATTCCTCTGGGGCCAACGTCCTGACTTTC
D gene: .
clone size: .
V gene: TRBV27
J gene: TRBJ2-6

CDR3 protein: CAISDIAELGGYTF
CDR3 DNA: TGTGCCATCAGTGATATCGCGGAACTAGGGGGCTACACCTTC
D gene: .
clone size: .
V gene: TRBV10-3
J gene: TRBJ1-2

CDR3 protein: CASSLASRLAGNNEQFF
CDR3 DNA: TGTGCCAGCAGTTTAGCGTCCCGGCTAGCGGGGAACAATGAGCAGTTCTTC
D gene: TRBD2
clone size: .
V gene: TRBV27
J gene: TRBJ2-1

CDR3 protein: CASVRVPGGQFF
CDR3 DNA: TGTGCCAGCGTTCGGGTACCGGGGGGGCAGTTCTTC
D gene: TRBD2
clone size: .
V gene: TRBV2
J gene: TRBJ2-1

CDR3 protein: CASTGGKQETQYF
CDR3 DNA: TGTGCCAGTACGGGGGGGAAGCAAGAGACCCAGTACTTC
D gene: TRBD2
clone size: .
V gene: TRBV3-1
J gene: TRBJ2-5

CDR3 protein: CAGGGLYNEQFF
CDR3 DNA: TGTGCAGGGGGGGGGCTATACAATGAGCAGTTCTTC
D gene: .
clone size: .
V gene: TRBV7-9
J gene: TRBJ2-1

CDR3 protein: CASSQRDAPVRNTIYF
CDR3 DNA: TGTGCCAGCAGCCAGAGGGACGCCCCAGTACGAAACACCATATATTTT
D gene: .
clone size: .
V gene: TRBV7-2
J gene: TRBJ1-3

CDR3 protein: CASSVAGTSYNEQFF
CDR3 DNA: TGTGCCAGCAGCGTAGCGGGAACGTCCTACAATGAGCAGTTCTTC
D gene: TRBD2
clone size: many
V gene: TRBV7-3
J gene: TRBJ2-1

CDR3 protein: CASSLGSGRNEQYF
CDR3 DNA: TGTGCCAGCAGCTTAGGTAGCGGGAGGAACGAGCAGTACTTC
D gene: TRBD2
clone size: .
V gene: TRBV7-2
J gene: TRBJ2-7

CDR3 protein: CASSLSQGVQPQHF
CDR3 DNA: TGTGCCAGCAGTTTATCACAGGGCGTTCAGCCCCAGCATTTT
D gene: .
clone size: .
V gene: TRBV12-3/TRBV12-4
J gene: TRBJ1-5

CDR3 protein: CASSTHGRSRAQYF
CDR3 DNA: TGTGCCAGCAGCACACACGGGCGGTCGAGGGCGCAGTATTTT
D gene: .
clone size: .
V gene: TRBV11-2
J gene: TRBJ2-3

CDR3 protein: CSAPRTSKGFTDTQYF
CDR3 DNA: TGCAGTGCTCCCCGGACTAGCAAGGGGTTCACAGATACGCAGTATTTT
D gene: TRBD2
clone size: .
V gene: TRBV20-1
J gene: TRBJ2-3

CDR3 protein: CAISEGQGLANYGYTF
CDR3 DNA: TGTGCCATCAGTGAAGGGCAGGGATTAGCTAACTATGGCTACACCTTC
D gene: .
clone size: .
V gene: TRBV10-3
J gene: TRBJ1-2

CDR3 protein: CASRELRRDSYTF
CDR3 DNA: TGTGCCAGCAGAGAGCTAAGGAGGGATAGCTACACCTTC
D gene: .
clone size: .
V gene: TRBV2
J gene: TRBJ1-2

CDR3 protein: CASKGTREINRNPYEQYF
CDR3 DNA: TGTGCCAGCAAGGGTACAAGGGAGATTAACAGGAATCCTTACGAGCAGTACTTC
D gene: .
clone size: .
V gene: TRBV6-2/TRBV6-3
J gene: TRBJ2-7

CDR3 protein: CASSYGVRRDYEQYF
CDR3 DNA: TGTGCCAGCAGTTACGGAGTCCGACGGGATTACGAGCAGTACTTC
D gene: .
clone size: .
V gene: TRBV6-2/TRBV6-3
J gene: TRBJ2-7

CDR3 protein: CASSPLSGSEPYEQYF
CDR3 DNA: TGTGCCAGCAGTCCTCTTAGCGGGAGCGAGCCCTACGAGCAGTACTTC
D gene: TRBD2
clone size: few
V gene: TRBV27
J gene: TRBJ2-7

CDR3 protein: CASSPLHGGGSYNEQFF
CDR3 DNA: TGTGCCAGCAGCCCTTTACACGGCGGGGGCTCCTACAATGAGCAGTTCTTC
D gene: TRBD2
clone size: .
V gene: TRBV14
J gene: TRBJ2-1

CDR3 protein: CASSPREQGSPLHF
CDR3 DNA: TGTGCCAGCAGCCCTCGGGAGCAGGGATCACCCCTCCACTTT
D gene: .
clone size: .
V gene: TRBV12-3/TRBV12-4
J gene: TRBJ1-6

CDR3 protein: CASSLTPEGIGTEAFF
CDR3 DNA: TGTGCCAGCAGCTTAACCCCAGAAGGGATTGGGACTGAAGCTTTCTTT
D gene: .
clone size: .
V gene: TRBV7-3
J gene: TRBJ1-1

CDR3 protein: CSAGEVNQPQHF
CDR3 DNA: TGCAGTGCTGGGGAGGTGAATCAGCCCCAGCATTTT
D gene: .
clone size: .
V gene: TRBV20-1
J gene: TRBJ1-5

CDR3 protein: CASRTQGAGYGYTF
CDR3 DNA: TGTGCCAGCAGGACACAGGGGGCGGGGTATGGCTACACCTTC
D gene: TRBD1
clone size: .
V gene: TRBV28
J gene: TRBJ1-2

CDR3 protein: CASRLSLDSSYEQYF
CDR3 DNA: TGCGCCAGCAGACTCTCCCTGGACAGCTCCTACGAGCAGTACTTC
D gene: .
clone size: .
V gene: TRBV5-1
J gene: TRBJ2-7

CDR3 protein: CASSLGGPKGQFF
CDR3 DNA: TGTGCCAGCAGCTTAGGGGGACCCAAGGGTCAGTTCTTC
D gene: .
clone size: few
V gene: TRBV7-2
J gene: TRBJ2-1

CDR3 protein: CASSEEGPRITDTQYF
CDR3 DNA: TGTGCCAGCAGTGAAGAGGGACCGAGAATAACAGATACGCAGTATTTT
D gene: .
clone size: .
V gene: TRBV2
J gene: TRBJ2-3

CDR3 protein: CASSGLGGDTQYF
CDR3 DNA: TGTGCCAGCAGCGGACTTGGGGGCGATACGCAGTATTTT
D gene: .
clone size: .
V gene: TRBV7-3
J gene: TRBJ2-3